The clone carrying this T cell receptor beta chain has a single count. Its antigen is currently unknown. Germline lookup yields CDR1 GTSNPN and CDR2 SVGIG (reference sequence). The V segment lost 3 bases and the J segment 4 bases; nucleotides outside the gene matches: 6. There are 14 residues in the CDR3. Though probably carrying unrecorded immune exposures, donors were nominally healthy at sampling. These data are taken from a study of cytomegalovirus exposure and HLA in healthy donors. Overall study findings and caveats: An analysis that came later showed most CMV-associated TCR beta chains appearing HLA-restricted. For most TCR beta V segments, an earlier analysis put the productive rate at about 87% or about 30% of the time. A later analysis linked a missense DCLRE1C variant to TCR beta V- and J-gene trimming.

Primers for the PCR totalled 60 Vbeta and 13 Jbeta. The assay was immunoSEQ multiplex PCR, and TCRdb's table has in-frame clones only and misses some. The table has some 150,000 clones, approximately 78% seen once. The clonotype comes from a woman in her forties or fifties in good health and CMV-seropositive. Source material: PBMCs. V and J are TRBV30 and TRBJ1-3; TRBD1 matches 7 bases. CDR3 bases: TGTGCCTGGAGAACAAGGGGGCTAGGAAACACCATATATTTT. Protein sequence: CAWRTRGLGNTIYF. Drawing the rest from reference TRBV30 and TRBJ1-3, the complete variable domain is SQTIHQWPATLVQPVGSPLSLECTVEGTSNPNLYWYRQAAGRGLQLLFYSVGIGQISSEVPQNLSASRPQDRQFILSSKKLLLSDSGFYLCAWRTRGLGNTIYFGEGSWLTVV.